The 3 T cell receptor beta chains below all came from one sample that was sequenced in a study of technical replicates of blood from a few donors. Measured with immunoSEQ multiplex PCR; TCRdb has only the in-frame clones, and not every one. The table shows under 90,000 clones, with around 97% occurring only once. The sequenced sample was T cells isolated from PBMCs. These receptors were obtained from a human donor in good health.

V usage is TRBV12-5 and J usage is TRBJ2-1; D gene ambiguous. The germline V gene has CDR1 LGHNT and CDR2 FRNRAP. V shed 0 bases and J shed 9 bases, with 21 bases lying between them. The CDR3 runs to 17 residues. The CDR3 is CASGLVVGQASGREQFF. The CDR3 DNA follows: TGTGCTAGTGGTTTGGTAGTGGGCCAGGCGTCCGGCCGTGAGCAGTTCTTC. The full variable domain, rest sourced from reference TRBV12-5 and TRBJ2-1, is DARVTQTPRHKVTEMGQEVTMRCQPILGHNTVFWYRQTMMQGLELLAYFRNRAPLDDSGMPKDRFSAEMPDATLATLKIQPSEPRDSAVYFCASGLVVGQASGREQFFGPGTRLTVL.

The V call is TRBV28, the J call TRBJ2-7; 8 bases line up with TRBD2. This CDR3 spans 14 amino acids. J gave up 4 bases and V 1 base, and 3 bases lay outside the gene matches. Germline CDR1 and CDR2: MDHEN and SYDVKM. In DNA form, the CDR3 reads TGTGCCAGCAGTTTATCAAGCGGGAGTTACGAGCAGTACTTC. The encoded protein is CASSLSSGSYEQYF.

V usage is TRBV29-1 and J usage is TRBJ1-4; 10 bases match TRBD1. The germline V gene encodes CDR1 SQVTM and CDR2 ANQGSEA. This CDR3 region has 13 residues. The V gene end was trimmed by 7 bases and the J gene end by 8 bases; junction bases not matched to a gene: 7. The CDR3 DNA reads as TGCAGCGCCAGACAGGGGGCGAGAGAAAAACTGTTTTTT. Translated: CSARQGAREKLFF.